The T cell receptor beta chain under discussion was sequenced for a study of T cells in Graves' hyperthyroidism and ophthalmopathy. Template material for amplifying TCR beta CDR3 regions consisted of RNA transcripts. In the first-round RT-PCR of the TCR CDR3, the HTBI primer set was used. TCRdb called the multiplex PCR reads again in MiXCR, with one record for every CDR3 protein. The sample contains roughly 400,000 distinct CDR3 sequences, about 14% of which appear only once. This clonotype has ten or more counts. CDR1 is SNHLY and CDR2 is FYNNEI in the germline V gene. With 8 bases removed from V and 0 bases from J, the gap between germline ends came to 10 bases. The CDR3 is 13 amino acids.

The sequence came from a man in his fifties or sixties with Graves' ophthalmopathy. The chain has TRBV2 and TRBJ2-5, with D perhaps matching TRBD2 (6 bases). The specimen was blood. CDR3 residues: CASLRGYQETQYF. As DNA, the CDR3 is TGTGCCAGCCTACGGGGGTACCAAGAGACCCAGTACTTC.